A single sample is the source of the 3 T cell receptor beta chains below, sequenced in a study of blood T cell repertoires in COVID-19. Produced via immunoSEQ multiplex PCR; TCRdb's table is partial and in-frame only. The profile shows some 110,000 clones, approximately 83% of them singletons. Sequenced sample: peripheral blood. Receptor source: a woman in her 70s with acute or convalescent COVID-19.

The chain carries TRBV11-2 and TRBJ2-7, with D tentatively TRBD1 (5 bases). Germline loops: CDR1 SGHAT, CDR2 FQNNGV. The CDR3 spans 14 residues. Trimming took off 4 bases at V and 5 bases at J, with 15 bases between the two ends. The CDR3 is CASSSGRQYDEQYV. The CDR3 DNA sequence: TGTGCCAGCAGCTCAGGAAGACAGTATGACGAGCAGTACGTC.

The J gene is TRBJ1-5, the V gene TRBV5-8, with D possibly TRBD1 on 5 matching bases. Per the germline V gene, CDR1 is SGHTS and CDR2 is YDEGEE. The V end was cut by 4 bases, the J end by 4 bases, with 9 bases between. The CDR3 loop spans 13 amino acids. In DNA form, the CDR3 reads TGTGCCAGCAGCCTGACAGTGAATCAGCCCCAGCATTTT. Its translation: CASSLTVNQPQHF.

CDR3 DNA: TGCGCCAGCAGTGATCGGGTAGATACCGGGGAGCTGTTTTTT. Protein sequence: CASSDRVDTGELFF. This chain uses TRBV10-2 with TRBJ2-2; the D is unclear. The V gene lost 3 bases and the J gene lost 5 bases, with 10 bases spanning the gap. Germline lookup yields CDR1 WSHSY and CDR2 SAAADI. The CDR3 runs to 14 residues.